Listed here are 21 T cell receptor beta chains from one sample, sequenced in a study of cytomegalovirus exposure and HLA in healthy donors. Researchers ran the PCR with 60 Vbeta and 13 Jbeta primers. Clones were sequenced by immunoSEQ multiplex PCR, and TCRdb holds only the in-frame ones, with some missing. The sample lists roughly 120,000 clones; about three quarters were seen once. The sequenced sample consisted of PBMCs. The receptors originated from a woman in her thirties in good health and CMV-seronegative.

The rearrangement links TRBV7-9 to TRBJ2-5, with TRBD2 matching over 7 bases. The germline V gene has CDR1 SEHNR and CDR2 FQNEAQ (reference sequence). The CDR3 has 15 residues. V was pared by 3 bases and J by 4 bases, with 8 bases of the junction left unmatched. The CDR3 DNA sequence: TGTGCCAGCAGCTTCGGCGGGGAGGGGAGAGAGACCCAGTACTTC. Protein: CASSFGGEGRETQYF.

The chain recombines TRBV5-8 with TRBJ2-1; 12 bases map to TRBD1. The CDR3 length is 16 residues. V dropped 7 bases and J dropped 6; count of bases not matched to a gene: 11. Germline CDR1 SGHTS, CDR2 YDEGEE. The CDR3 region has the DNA TGTGCCAGCCTACTAGAGGGACAGGGGGCAGGCAATGAGCAGTTCTTC. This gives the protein CASLLEGQGAGNEQFF. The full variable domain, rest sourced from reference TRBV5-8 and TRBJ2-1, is EAGVTQSPTHLIKTRGQQATLRCSPISGHTSVYWYQQALGLGLQFLLWYDEGEERNRGNFPPRFSGRQFPNYSSELNVNALELEDSALYLCASLLEGQGAGNEQFFGPGTRLTVL.

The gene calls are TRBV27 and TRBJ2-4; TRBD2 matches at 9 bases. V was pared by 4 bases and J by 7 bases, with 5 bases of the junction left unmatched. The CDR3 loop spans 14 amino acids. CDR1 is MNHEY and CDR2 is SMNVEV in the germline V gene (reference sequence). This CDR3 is CASSWREGRNIQYF. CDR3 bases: TGTGCCAGCAGTTGGCGGGAGGGCCGGAACATTCAGTACTTC.

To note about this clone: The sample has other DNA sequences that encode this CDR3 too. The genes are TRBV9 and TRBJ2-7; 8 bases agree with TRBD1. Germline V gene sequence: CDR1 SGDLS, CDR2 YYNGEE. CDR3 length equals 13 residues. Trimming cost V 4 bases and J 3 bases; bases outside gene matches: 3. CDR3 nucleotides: TGTGCCAGCAGCCCTGGGACAGGCTACGAGCAGTACTTC. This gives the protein CASSPGTGYEQYF.

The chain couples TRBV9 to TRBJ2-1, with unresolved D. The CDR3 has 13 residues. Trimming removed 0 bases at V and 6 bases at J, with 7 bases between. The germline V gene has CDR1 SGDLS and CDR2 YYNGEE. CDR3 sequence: CASSVALVNEQFF. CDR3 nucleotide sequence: TGTGCCAGCAGCGTAGCTCTTGTCAATGAGCAGTTCTTC.

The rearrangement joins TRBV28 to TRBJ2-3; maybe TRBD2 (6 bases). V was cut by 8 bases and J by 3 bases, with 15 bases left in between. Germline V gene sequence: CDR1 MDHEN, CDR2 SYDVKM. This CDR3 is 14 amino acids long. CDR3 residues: CASGTSRGTDTQYF. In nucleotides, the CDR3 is TGTGCCAGCGGAACTAGCCGGGGGACAGATACGCAGTATTTT.

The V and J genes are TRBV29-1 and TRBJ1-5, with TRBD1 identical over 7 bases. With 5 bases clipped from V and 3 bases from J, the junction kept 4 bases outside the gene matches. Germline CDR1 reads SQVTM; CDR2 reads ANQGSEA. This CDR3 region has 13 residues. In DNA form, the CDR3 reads TGCAGCGTTTGGACAGGATTCAATCAGCCCCAGCATTTT. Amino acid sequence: CSVWTGFNQPQHF.

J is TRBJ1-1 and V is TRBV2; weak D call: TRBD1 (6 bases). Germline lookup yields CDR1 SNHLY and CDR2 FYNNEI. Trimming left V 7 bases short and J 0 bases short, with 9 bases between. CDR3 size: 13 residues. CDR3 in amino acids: CASNGQMNTEAFF. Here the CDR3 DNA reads TGTGCCAGCAATGGACAGATGAACACTGAAGCTTTCTTT.

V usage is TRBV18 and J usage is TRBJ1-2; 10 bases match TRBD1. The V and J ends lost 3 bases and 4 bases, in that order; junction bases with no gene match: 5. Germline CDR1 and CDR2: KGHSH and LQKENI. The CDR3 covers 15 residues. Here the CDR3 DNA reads TGTGCCAGCTCACCCGGACAGGGGGGACGCTATGGCTACACCTTC. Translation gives CASSPGQGGRYGYTF.

The CDR3: CASSPNFMNTEAFF. CDR3 bases: TGTGCCAGCTCACCAAATTTCATGAACACTGAAGCTTTCTTT. This chain connects TRBV18 to TRBJ1-1; D is ambiguous. The CDR3 covers 14 residues. Germline-derived CDR1 and CDR2 are KGHSH and LQKENI. The V and J ends lost 2 bases and 0 bases respectively, with 7 bases between them.

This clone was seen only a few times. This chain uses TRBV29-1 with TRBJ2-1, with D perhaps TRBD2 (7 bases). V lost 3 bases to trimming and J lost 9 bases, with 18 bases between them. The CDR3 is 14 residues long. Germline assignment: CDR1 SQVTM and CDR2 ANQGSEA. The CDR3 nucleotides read TGCAGCGTTGATGGGGGGGGCCCCGTGAGTGAGCAGTTCTTC. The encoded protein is CSVDGGGPVSEQFF.

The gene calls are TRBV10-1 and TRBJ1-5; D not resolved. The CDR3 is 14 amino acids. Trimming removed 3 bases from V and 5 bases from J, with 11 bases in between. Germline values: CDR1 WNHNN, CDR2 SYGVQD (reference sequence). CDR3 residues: CASSERRGDQPQHF. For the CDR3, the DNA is TGCGCCAGCAGTGAACGGCGCGGCGATCAGCCCCAGCATTTT.

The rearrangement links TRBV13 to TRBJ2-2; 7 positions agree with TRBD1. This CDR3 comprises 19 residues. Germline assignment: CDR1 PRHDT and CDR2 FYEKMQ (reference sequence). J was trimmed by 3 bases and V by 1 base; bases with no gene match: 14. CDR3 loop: CASSLEQGVDRVDTGELFF. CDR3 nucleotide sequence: TGTGCCAGCAGCTTAGAACAAGGAGTAGACAGGGTAGACACCGGGGAGCTGTTTTTT.

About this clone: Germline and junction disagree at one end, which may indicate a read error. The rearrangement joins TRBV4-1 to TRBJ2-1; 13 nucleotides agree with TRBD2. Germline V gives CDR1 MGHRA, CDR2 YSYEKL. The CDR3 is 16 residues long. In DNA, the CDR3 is TGCGCCAGCAGCCAAGCTCCCGGGACTAGCGGGAATCCCCCCGTCTTC. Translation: CASSQAPGTSGNPPVF.

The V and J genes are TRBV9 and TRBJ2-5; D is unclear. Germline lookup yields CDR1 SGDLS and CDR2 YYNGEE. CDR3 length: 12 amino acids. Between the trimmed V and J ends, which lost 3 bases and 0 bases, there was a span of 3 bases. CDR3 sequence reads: CASSANQETQYF. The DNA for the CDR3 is TGTGCCAGCAGCGCCAACCAAGAGACCCAGTACTTC. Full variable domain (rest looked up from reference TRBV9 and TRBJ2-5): DSGVTQTPKHLITATGQRVTLRCSPRSGDLSVYWYQQSLDQGLQFLIQYYNGEERAKGNILERFSAQQFPDLHSELNLSSLELGDSALYFCASSANQETQYFGPGTRLLVL.

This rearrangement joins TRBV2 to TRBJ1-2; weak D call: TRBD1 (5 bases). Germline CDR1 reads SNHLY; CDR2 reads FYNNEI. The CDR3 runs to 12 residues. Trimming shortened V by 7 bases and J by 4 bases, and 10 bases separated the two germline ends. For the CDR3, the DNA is TGTGCCAGCAAACTTACAGGCTATGGCTACACCTTC. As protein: CASKLTGYGYTF.

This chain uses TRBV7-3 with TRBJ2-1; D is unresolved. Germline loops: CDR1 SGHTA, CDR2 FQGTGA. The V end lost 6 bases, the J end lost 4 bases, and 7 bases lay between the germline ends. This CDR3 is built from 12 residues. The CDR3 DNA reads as TGTGCCAGCAGTCCCGGTTACAATGAGCAGTTCTTC. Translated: CASSPGYNEQFF.

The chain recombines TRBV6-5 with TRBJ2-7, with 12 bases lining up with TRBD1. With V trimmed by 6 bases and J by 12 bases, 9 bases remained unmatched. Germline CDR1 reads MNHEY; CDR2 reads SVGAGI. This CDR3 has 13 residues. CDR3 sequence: CASRRGQGARSYF. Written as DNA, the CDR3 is TGTGCCAGCAGAAGGGGACAGGGGGCGCGTTCGTACTTC.

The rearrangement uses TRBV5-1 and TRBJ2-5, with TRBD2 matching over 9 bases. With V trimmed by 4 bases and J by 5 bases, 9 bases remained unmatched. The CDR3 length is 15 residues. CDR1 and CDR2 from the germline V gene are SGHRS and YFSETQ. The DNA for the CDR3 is TGCGCCAGCAGCACGCCGACTAGCGGAGGGGAGACCCAGTACTTC. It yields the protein CASSTPTSGGETQYF.

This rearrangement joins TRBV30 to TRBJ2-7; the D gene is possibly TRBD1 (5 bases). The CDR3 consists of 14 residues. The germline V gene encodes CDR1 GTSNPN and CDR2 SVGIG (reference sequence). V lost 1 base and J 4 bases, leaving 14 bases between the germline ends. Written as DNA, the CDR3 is TGTGCCTGGAGTGGTGGGGCGGCTACATACGAGCAGTACTTC. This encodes CAWSGGAATYEQYF.

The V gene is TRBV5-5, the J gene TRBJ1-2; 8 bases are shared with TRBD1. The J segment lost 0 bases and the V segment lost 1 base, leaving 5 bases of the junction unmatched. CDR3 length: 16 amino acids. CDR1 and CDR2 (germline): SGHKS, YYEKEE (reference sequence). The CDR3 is CASSLNTGGPNYGYTF. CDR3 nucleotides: TGTGCCAGCAGCTTGAACACAGGGGGACCTAACTATGGCTACACCTTC.